A single T cell receptor beta chain is shown here with its context. Its antigen remains unidentified. The sample is drawn from a study of identical twins. Study-level points and caveats: Within monozygotic twins, out-of-frame TCR alpha sharing was underestimated by the models.

Trimming stripped 4 bases from V and 5 bases from J, with 14 bases between. This CDR3 is 15 amino acids long. Germline V gives CDR1 SGHAT, CDR2 FQNNGV. TCRdb re-called the 5' RACE reads through MiXCR, storing one row per CDR3 protein. The table has some 690,000 distinct CDR3 sequences, 21% seen once. The same sample was also used in a study of T cells expressing NK-cell markers. From that study: The study drew TCR beta repertoires from sorted CD3+CD56+NKG2C+, CD3+CD56+NKG2C- and CD3+CD56-NKG2C+ T cells. In about six donors, dominant NKG2C+ clonotypes were roughly 1.0-7.5% of CD8+ T cells.

The material sequenced was PBMCs. The V and J genes are TRBV11-2 and TRBJ2-2; weak D call: TRBD2 (6 bases). This receptor was identified in a woman younger than 35 in good health. DNA of the CDR3: TGTGCCAGCAGCTCGCTCACGGAGGGAACCGGGGAGCTGTTTTTT. Translating gives CASSSLTEGTGELFF.